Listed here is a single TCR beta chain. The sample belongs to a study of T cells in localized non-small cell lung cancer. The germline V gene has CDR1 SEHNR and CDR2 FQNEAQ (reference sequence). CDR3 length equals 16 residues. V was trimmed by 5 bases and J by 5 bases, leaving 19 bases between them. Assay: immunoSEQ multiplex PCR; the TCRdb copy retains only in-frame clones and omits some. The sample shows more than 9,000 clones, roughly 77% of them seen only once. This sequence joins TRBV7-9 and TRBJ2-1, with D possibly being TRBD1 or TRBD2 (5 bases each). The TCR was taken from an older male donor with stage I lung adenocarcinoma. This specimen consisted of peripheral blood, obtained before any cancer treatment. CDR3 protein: CASSPLPRGANNEQFF. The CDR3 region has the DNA TGTGCCAGCAGCCCTCTCCCCAGAGGGGCCAACAATGAGCAGTTCTTC.